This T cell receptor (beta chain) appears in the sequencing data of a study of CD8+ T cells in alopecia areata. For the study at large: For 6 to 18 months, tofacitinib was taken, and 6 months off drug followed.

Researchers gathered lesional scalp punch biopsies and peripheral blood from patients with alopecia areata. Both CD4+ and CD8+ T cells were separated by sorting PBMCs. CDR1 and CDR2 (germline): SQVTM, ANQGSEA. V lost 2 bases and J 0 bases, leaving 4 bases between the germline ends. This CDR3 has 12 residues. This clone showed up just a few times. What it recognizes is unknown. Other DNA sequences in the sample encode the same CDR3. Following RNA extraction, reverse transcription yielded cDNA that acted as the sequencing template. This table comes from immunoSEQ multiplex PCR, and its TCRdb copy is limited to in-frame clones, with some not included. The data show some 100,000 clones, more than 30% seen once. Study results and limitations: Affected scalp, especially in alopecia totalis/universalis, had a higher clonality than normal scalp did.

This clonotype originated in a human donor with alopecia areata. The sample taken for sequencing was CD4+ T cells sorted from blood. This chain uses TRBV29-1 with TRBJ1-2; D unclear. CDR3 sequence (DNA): TGCAGCGTTGAACCAGCTAACTATGGCTACACCTTC. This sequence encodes CSVEPANYGYTF.